Shown below are 17 T cell receptor beta chains from a single sample sequenced in a study of shared clonotypes between healthy human individuals. TCRdb's copy holds only in-frame clones and misses some; the assay was immunoSEQ multiplex PCR. The sample gives 2 million to 2.5 million clones, approximately 96% of which show up once; 0.13% is in the top ten. The sequenced material came from naive CD4+ T cells sorted from blood. Described subset: CD45RA+ positively selected. The receptors shown here come from a man in his late teens or twenties in good health.

The chain is built from TRBV7-8 and TRBJ2-1; 10 bases match TRBD1. The germline V gene has CDR1 SGHVS and CDR2 FQNEAQ. V lost 4 bases and J lost 3; bases outside the gene matches: 12. The length of the CDR3 is 18 residues. The CDR3: CASSYRDRGYLSYNEQFF. In DNA, the CDR3 is TGTGCCAGCAGCTACCGGGACAGGGGATACTTGAGCTACAATGAGCAGTTCTTC. The full variable domain, in which reference TRBV7-8 and TRBJ2-1 provide the parts outside the CDR3, is GAGVSQSPRYKVAKRGQDVALRCDPISGHVSLFWYQQALGQGPEFLTYFQNEAQLDKSGLPSDRFFAERPEGSVSTLKIQRTQQEDSAVYLCASSYRDRGYLSYNEQFFGPGTRLTVL.

The chain employs TRBV6-5 and TRBJ1-1; 8 bases are shared with TRBD1. The length of the CDR3 is 13 residues. After removal of 2 bases from V and 11 bases from J, the junction contained 7 bases not matched to a gene. The germline V gene has CDR1 MNHEY and CDR2 SVGAGI. The CDR3 is CASSYRSGGDAFF. CDR3 sequence (DNA): TGTGCCAGCAGTTACAGGTCAGGGGGCGATGCTTTCTTT.

The gene calls are TRBV5-1 and TRBJ2-7, with 14 nucleotides matching TRBD2. The CDR3 sequence is 16 residues long. The germline V gene has CDR1 SGHRS and CDR2 YFSETQ. V gave up 5 bases and J gave up 2 bases; unmatched junction bases: 6. CDR3 sequence (DNA): TGCGCCAGCAGTTACGGGACTAGCGGGAGTACCTACGAGCAGTACTTC. This sequence encodes CASSYGTSGSTYEQYF.

V and J are TRBV27 and TRBJ2-7; 11 bases agree with TRBD2. Germline values: CDR1 MNHEY, CDR2 SMNVEV (reference sequence). The CDR3 is made up of 16 amino acids. V gave up 3 bases and J gave up 4 bases; unmatched junction bases: 8. This chain's CDR3 is CASSFGSGGAFYEQYF. The CDR3 nucleotides read TGTGCCAGCAGTTTCGGTAGCGGGGGGGCCTTTTACGAGCAGTACTTC.

This sequence joins TRBV4-3 and TRBJ2-2; D uncertain. Trimming removed 0 bases at V and 7 bases at J, with 12 bases between. The CDR3 sequence is 15 residues long. The germline V gene encodes CDR1 LGHNA and CDR2 YSLEER. CDR3 sequence: CASSQDRAVGGELFF. CDR3 sequence (DNA): TGCGCCAGCAGCCAAGATAGGGCCGTGGGCGGGGAGCTGTTTTTT.

The chain recombines TRBV28 with TRBJ1-6, with TRBD1 matching over 7 bases. Trimming took 4 bases from V and 7 from J; bases not matched to a gene: 4. The CDR3 length is 14 residues. Germline V lookup: CDR1 MDHEN, CDR2 SYDVKM. In DNA, the CDR3 is TGTGCCAGCAGTTCCCCGGGACAGAATTCACCCCTCCACTTT. Its translation is CASSSPGQNSPLHF.

V is TRBV5-6 and J is TRBJ2-1; TRBD2 agrees at 12 bases. Germline loops: CDR1 SGHDT, CDR2 YYEEEE. V was clipped by 2 bases and J by 15 bases; unmatched bases: 9. The CDR3 consists of 14 residues. CDR3 region: CASSFLAGGPRGFF. The DNA for the CDR3 is TGTGCCAGCAGCTTCCTAGCGGGAGGGCCCCGCGGGTTCTTC. The complete variable domain, with remaining parts taken from reference TRBV5-6 and TRBJ2-1, reads DAGVTQSPTHLIKTRGQQVTLRCSPKSGHDTVSWYQQALGQGPQFIFQYYEEEERQRGNFPDRFSGHQFPNYSSELNVNALLLGDSALYLCASSFLAGGPRGFFGPGTRLTVL.

The chain uses TRBV6-5 and TRBJ2-1, with D perhaps TRBD1 (5 bases). The V gene's germline CDR1 is MNHEY and CDR2 SVGAGI. The ends were cut back, 7 bases at V and 6 bases at J, with 10 bases in the middle. The length of the CDR3 is 12 residues. The CDR3 DNA reads TGTGCCAGCACCGACAGTTTCAATGAGCAGTTCTTC. Translated: CASTDSFNEQFF.

The chain recombines TRBV7-2 with TRBJ1-1; D gene uncertain. With 1 base removed from V and 1 base from J, the gap between germline ends came to 10 bases. CDR3 length equals 15 residues. The germline V gene encodes CDR1 SGHTA and CDR2 FQGNSA. In DNA form, the CDR3 reads TGTGCCAGCAGCTTAGGGGGTCTTAGGAACACTGAAGCTTTCTTT. This codes for CASSLGGLRNTEAFF.

J is TRBJ2-1 and V is TRBV10-3, with D hard to call. CDR3 length: 12 residues. Germline CDR1 ENHRY, CDR2 SYGVKD. Between the trimmed V and J ends, which lost 5 bases and 9 bases, there was a span of 11 bases. The DNA for the CDR3 is TGTGCCATCAGTCCTACCCTTTTTGAGCAGTTCTTC. Translation: CAISPTLFEQFF.

The chain joins TRBV9 to TRBJ1-3, with D possibly TRBD1 on 5 matching bases. Germline V gene lookup returns CDR1 SGDLS and CDR2 YYNGEE. The CDR3 spans 15 residues. Trimming took 4 bases from V and 0 from J, leaving 11 bases between them. This chain's CDR3 is CASSTQTASGNTIYF. The DNA of the CDR3 is TGTGCCAGCAGCACACAGACAGCCTCTGGAAACACCATATATTTT.

The CDR3 sequence is CASSHGGETQYF. CDR3 in DNA: TGTGCCAGCAGCCACGGAGGGGAGACCCAGTACTTC. V gene TRBV7-9 combines with J gene TRBJ2-5, with D possibly being TRBD2 (6 bases). The CDR3 contains 12 residues. V lost 5 bases, J lost 5 bases, and 9 bases lay in between. Germline CDR1 is SEHNR and CDR2 is FQNEAQ (reference sequence).

The gene calls are TRBV11-2 and TRBJ2-3, with D hard to call. Trimming shortened V by 0 bases and J by 3 bases, and 10 bases separated the two germline ends. Per germline, CDR1 SGHAT and CDR2 FQNNGV. This CDR3 region has 15 residues. Here the CDR3 reads CASSLDRVGTDTQYF. In nucleotides, the CDR3 is TGTGCCAGCAGCTTAGATCGTGTAGGAACAGATACGCAGTATTTT.

Comments on this clone: Other DNA sequences from this sample encode an identical CDR3 as well. The genes are TRBV18 and TRBJ2-7; TRBD1 agrees at 8 bases. Germline trimming cut 6 bases from V and 3 bases from J; bases unmatched to any gene: 7. CDR1 is KGHSH and CDR2 is LQKENI in the germline V gene. The CDR3 loop spans 14 amino acids. As DNA, the CDR3 is TGTGCCAGCTCGGCCGGGACAGGTAACTACGAGCAGTACTTC. It codes for CASSAGTGNYEQYF.

This clone was seen more than once but under ten times. The chain recombines TRBV14 with TRBJ1-6, with D tentatively TRBD1 (5 bases). Per germline, CDR1 SGHDN and CDR2 FVKESK. This CDR3 has 14 amino acids. V was trimmed by 0 bases and J by 6 bases, leaving 6 bases between them. CDR3 in amino acids: CASSQETVNSPLHF. CDR3 DNA: TGTGCCAGCAGCCAAGAGACAGTTAATTCACCCCTCCACTTT.

J is TRBJ1-1 and V is TRBV27; D is ambiguous. Germline V CDR1 and CDR2: MNHEY, SMNVEV (reference sequence). V was cut by 6 bases and J by 7 bases, with 21 bases left in between. The CDR3 totals 15 residues. The CDR3 nucleotides are TGTGCCAGCAGCCCTAGGGTCTCGGGCTTCTTTGAAGCTTTCTTT. It yields the protein CASSPRVSGFFEAFF.

This chain uses TRBV10-2 with TRBJ2-7; 11 nucleotides line up with TRBD2. The CDR3 runs to 16 residues. Germline V gene data show CDR1 as WSHSY and CDR2 as SAAADI. J lost 1 base, V lost 6 bases, and 8 bases had no gene match. The chain's CDR3 is CASRRATSGNSYEQYF. The CDR3 DNA follows: TGCGCCAGCAGGCGGGCGACTAGCGGGAATTCCTACGAGCAGTACTTC.